The 23 T cell receptor beta chains listed next were all sequenced from one sample in a study of T cells after yellow fever vaccination. TCRdb fed the 5' RACE reads into MiXCR, producing one record per CDR3 protein. Among 200,000 to 300,000 distinct CDR3 sequences listed, 10% to 15% were seen once. Source: CD4+ T cells sorted from PBMCs, taken 45 days after the yellow fever booster vaccination. The receptors stem from a man between 25 and 39 years old who received the YFV17D yellow fever vaccine.

This clonotype was observed a handful of times. The chain joins TRBV12-3 or TRBV12-4 to TRBJ2-3; TRBD2 matches 7 bases. The CDR3 totals 15 residues. The J segment lost 3 bases and the V segment lost 4 bases, leaving 7 bases of the junction unmatched. In DNA form, the CDR3 reads TGTGCCAGCAGTTCCGGGGGGATGGAGACAGATACGCAGTATTTT. Translated, it gives CASSSGGMETDTQYF.

This clonotype has only a few counts. V usage is TRBV6-5 and J usage is TRBJ2-7, with 12 bases matching TRBD2. Germline trimming cut 6 bases from V and 6 bases from J; bases unmatched to any gene: 6. CDR1 is MNHEY and CDR2 is SVGAGI in the germline V gene. This CDR3 is built from 14 residues. CDR3 bases: TGTGCCAGCAGACTCGGGACTAGCGGGTCCGAGCAGTACTTC. It specifies CASRLGTSGSEQYF.

This chain connects TRBV20-1 to TRBJ2-1; D is uncertain. V gave up 6 bases and J gave up 9 bases, with 12 bases separating them. Looked up from germline, CDR1 is DFQATT and CDR2 is SNEGSKA (reference sequence). The CDR3 covers 11 residues. In nucleotides, the CDR3 is TGCAGTGCCCCTCACGTTTTTGAGCAGTTCTTC. Translating gives CSAPHVFEQFF.

This chain joins TRBV20-1 and TRBJ2-5; TRBD1 matches 10 bases. The CDR3 runs 16 residues. Germline loops: CDR1 DFQATT, CDR2 SNEGSKA (reference sequence). J lost 0 bases, V lost 5 bases, and 9 bases had no gene match. The CDR3 loop is CSAFSPGQGHQETQYF. The CDR3 DNA reads TGCAGTGCTTTTTCTCCGGGACAGGGGCACCAAGAGACCCAGTACTTC.

V usage is TRBV29-1 and J usage is TRBJ2-1; 9 bases align to TRBD2. The junction had 13 bases not matched to a gene; V was cut back by 1 base and J by 12 bases. The CDR3 runs 15 residues. Per germline, CDR1 SQVTM and CDR2 ANQGSEA. The CDR3 DNA reads TGCAGCGTTGAAGGGGCGGGAGGGCCTGCTAGTGGGCAGTTCTTC. Translating gives CSVEGAGGPASGQFF.

This clonotype occurred a few times. The rearrangement joins TRBV4-3 to TRBJ2-1; D gene unclear. CDR1 LGHNA and CDR2 YSLEER come from the germline V gene. Trimming took off 0 bases at V and 4 bases at J, with 22 bases between the two ends. The CDR3 extends over 19 amino acids. In nucleotides, the CDR3 is TGCGCCAGCAGCCAAGATCATCAGGCAGGAGTAAGACCTTACAATGAGCAGTTCTTC. It translates to CASSQDHQAGVRPYNEQFF.

The chain is built from TRBV20-1 and TRBJ2-5; 7 bases align to TRBD1. Germline V gene lookup returns CDR1 DFQATT and CDR2 SNEGSKA (reference sequence). Trimming at V came to 7 bases and at J to 2 bases, leaving 4 bases not matched to a gene. The CDR3 has 12 amino acids. DNA for the CDR3: TGCAGTGTGGGACAGCGACAAGAGACCCAGTACTTC. Translated: CSVGQRQETQYF.

This clonotype was picked up a small number of times. J is TRBJ2-2 and V is TRBV30; no firm D call. Germline assignment: CDR1 GTSNPN and CDR2 SVGIG (reference sequence). The CDR3 consists of 11 residues. V was cut by 5 bases and J by 4 bases, with 5 bases left in between. The CDR3, as DNA: TGTGCCTGGGCCGCCACCGGGGAGCTGTTTTTT. This codes for CAWAATGELFF. Based on the CDR3 plus reference TRBV30 and TRBJ2-2, the full variable domain is SQTIHQWPATLVQPVGSPLSLECTVEGTSNPNLYWYRQAAGRGLQLLFYSVGIGQISSEVPQNLSASRPQDRQFILSSKKLLLSDSGFYLCAWAATGELFFGEGSRLTVL.

In its sample, this clonotype was seen a few times. The V and J genes are TRBV7-8 and TRBJ1-2; 11 bases line up with TRBD1. Germline V gene data show CDR1 as SGHVS and CDR2 as FQNEAQ. V lost 2 bases to trimming and J lost 5 bases; unmatched junction nucleotides: 7. This CDR3 spans 16 amino acids. The CDR3 DNA reads as TGTGCCAGCAGCTTAACACCGGGACAGGGGGTTTATGGCTACACCTTC. Its protein product is CASSLTPGQGVYGYTF.

This clonotype has more than one count but fewer than ten. The chain has TRBV20-1 and TRBJ2-1; no definite D call. The CDR3 runs to 14 residues. Per germline, CDR1 DFQATT and CDR2 SNEGSKA (reference sequence). The V end lost 2 bases, the J end lost 1 base, and 9 bases lay between the germline ends. The CDR3 spells CSARNPQSYNEQFF. Here the CDR3 DNA reads TGCAGTGCTAGAAACCCCCAGTCCTACAATGAGCAGTTCTTC.

This clonotype showed up just a few times. The chain recombines TRBV24-1 with TRBJ2-1, with 10 nucleotides matching TRBD1. Germline assignment: CDR1 KGHDR and CDR2 SFDVKD. The ends lost 3 bases at V and 5 bases at J; junction bases unmatched: 6. The CDR3 contains 16 residues. The CDR3 loop reads CATSDPPGQGNNEQFF. DNA of the CDR3: TGTGCCACCAGTGATCCACCGGGACAGGGGAACAATGAGCAGTTCTTC.

This clonotype has just a few counts. The V and J genes are TRBV7-2 and TRBJ2-1; a possible D gene is TRBD2 (5 bases). V lost 3 bases to trimming and J lost 7 bases, with 16 bases between them. CDR3 length: 15 residues. Germline-derived CDR1 and CDR2 are SGHTA and FQGNSA. The chain's CDR3 is CASSLMPGTANEQFF. The CDR3 region has the DNA TGTGCCAGCAGCTTGATGCCGGGAACAGCGAATGAGCAGTTCTTC.

This clonotype occurred a few times. The chain joins TRBV9 to TRBJ2-1; D is undetermined. The V gene lost 0 bases and the J gene lost 6 bases, with 10 bases spanning the gap. The CDR3 has 14 residues. Per the germline V gene, CDR1 is SGDLS and CDR2 is YYNGEE. The CDR3 DNA is TGTGCCAGCAGCGTAGCTCTGAGTTCCAATGAGCAGTTCTTC. It encodes CASSVALSSNEQFF.

The chain carries TRBV20-1 and TRBJ1-6; a possible D gene is TRBD1 (6 bases). Germline V gives CDR1 DFQATT, CDR2 SNEGSKA (reference sequence). The CDR3 runs to 15 residues. With 5 bases removed from V and 0 bases from J, the gap between germline ends came to 11 bases. The CDR3 sequence: CSAGGPSSYNSPLHF. CDR3 coding DNA: TGCAGTGCTGGGGGGCCGAGCTCCTATAATTCACCCCTCCACTTT.

This clonotype was seen once. The V call is TRBV9, the J call TRBJ2-1, with 12 bases that match TRBD2. CDR3 length: 15 residues. J was trimmed by 13 bases and V by 3 bases; bases with no gene match: 11. Germline V gives CDR1 SGDLS, CDR2 YYNGEE. CDR3 in DNA: TGTGCCAGCAGCGACCGGACTAGCGGGAACACACCCCAGTTCTTC. It yields the protein CASSDRTSGNTPQFF. The complete variable domain, with remaining parts taken from reference TRBV9 and TRBJ2-1, reads DSGVTQTPKHLITATGQRVTLRCSPRSGDLSVYWYQQSLDQGLQFLIQYYNGEERAKGNILERFSAQQFPDLHSELNLSSLELGDSALYFCASSDRTSGNTPQFFGPGTRLTVL.

The genes are TRBV4-2 and TRBJ2-7; 7 positions match TRBD2. This CDR3 region has 16 residues. V shed 0 bases and J 0 bases; nucleotides not matched to a gene: 5. Germline CDR1 LGHNA, CDR2 YNFKEQ. As DNA, the CDR3 is TGTGCCAGCAGCCAAGACGGGGGGAGGAGCTCCTACGAGCAGTACTTC. The encoded protein is CASSQDGGRSSYEQYF.

This clonotype has at least ten counts. The V gene is TRBV5-4, the J gene TRBJ2-1; D is uncertain. CDR1 and CDR2 (germline): SGHNT, YYREEE (reference sequence). The V end lost 4 bases, the J end lost 0 bases, and 8 bases lay between the germline ends. This CDR3 spans 14 amino acids. CDR3 bases: TGTGCCAGCAGCCTAGAAGGCTCCTACAATGAGCAGTTCTTC. Residues: CASSLEGSYNEQFF.

The chain combines TRBV7-2 with TRBJ2-1, with 8 bases identical to TRBD2. The junction had 2 bases not matched to a gene; V was cut back by 1 base and J by 3 bases. CDR3 length equals 15 residues. Germline CDR1 is SGHTA and CDR2 is FQGNSA. CDR3 nucleotides: TGTGCCAGCAGCTTAGTAGCGGGGTACTACAATGAGCAGTTCTTC. Protein: CASSLVAGYYNEQFF.

The rearrangement links TRBV20-1 to TRBJ2-5; D possibly corresponds to TRBD2 (6 bases). The CDR3 spans 13 residues. The ends were cut back, 6 bases at V and 5 bases at J, with 16 bases in the middle. The germline V gene encodes CDR1 DFQATT and CDR2 SNEGSKA (reference sequence). The DNA of the CDR3 is TGCAGTGCGGGAAAGGGACGGGGGGAGACCCAGTACTTC. Protein product: CSAGKGRGETQYF.

The chain links TRBV7-8 to TRBJ2-7, with 7 bases matching TRBD2. In germline, CDR1 is SGHVS, CDR2 FQNEAQ. Unmatched junction bases numbered 12, after V lost 3 bases and J lost 7 bases. The CDR3 contains 15 residues. The DNA of the CDR3 is TGTGCCAGCAGCTTTCTTGTGGGGTCAGCGGGGGAGCAGTACTTC. Translating gives CASSFLVGSAGEQYF. Drawing the rest from reference TRBV7-8 and TRBJ2-7, the complete variable domain is GAGVSQSPRYKVAKRGQDVALRCDPISGHVSLFWYQQALGQGPEFLTYFQNEAQLDKSGLPSDRFFAERPEGSVSTLKIQRTQQEDSAVYLCASSFLVGSAGEQYFGPGTRLTVT.

This clonotype has just a few counts. V gene TRBV7-2 combines with J gene TRBJ2-1; D is perhaps TRBD1 or TRBD2 (5 bases each). The CDR3 has 15 residues. V lost 5 bases, J lost 7 bases, and 18 bases lay in between. Per the germline V gene, CDR1 is SGHTA and CDR2 is FQGNSA. CDR3 DNA sequence: TGTGCCAGCAGCCCGGGGCGTGGGCGAGGGAATGAGCAGTTCTTC. It is translated as CASSPGRGRGNEQFF.

The J gene is TRBJ2-7, the V gene TRBV7-2; perhaps D is TRBD1 or TRBD2 (5 bases each). Germline CDR1 is SGHTA and CDR2 is FQGNSA. V was trimmed by 2 bases and J by 6 bases, leaving 11 bases between them. The CDR3 has 13 residues. The CDR3 bases are TGTGCCAGCAGCTTATATCGAGGGGCCGAGCAGTACTTC. Protein product: CASSLYRGAEQYF. Full variable domain (rest looked up from reference TRBV7-2 and TRBJ2-7): GAGVSQSPSNKVTEKGKDVELRCDPISGHTALYWYRQSLGQGLEFLIYFQGNSAPDKSGLPSDRFSAERTGGSVSTLTIQRTQQEDSAVYLCASSLYRGAEQYFGPGTRLTVT.

This clonotype showed up many times. The chain combines TRBV7-2 with TRBJ1-6; D gene uncertain. Between the trimmed V and J ends, which lost 3 bases and 7 bases, there was a span of 4 bases. This CDR3 comprises 12 residues. Germline CDR1 reads SGHTA; CDR2 reads FQGNSA. The DNA of the CDR3 is TGTGCCAGCAGCTTTAGCAATTCACCCCTCCACTTT. This translates into CASSFSNSPLHF.